Given below is one TCR beta chain in context. Its antigen is unknown. No infections or other immune events were documented during collection. The data belong to a study of identifying expanded T cells in peripheral blood. Study results and caveats: Differentially abundant clones: around 1.2 between replicates, about 15 at around 14 days, 19 at four. Across healthy donors, higher total template counts meant significantly greater roughly 2-week count variance.

The CDR3 contains 14 residues. V dropped 2 bases and J dropped 5; count of bases not matched to a gene: 1. CDR1 and CDR2 (germline): SGHDT, YYEEEE. Sequencing was performed with immunoSEQ multiplex PCR; in TCRdb, only in-frame clones are kept and a portion is missing. Altogether approximately 100,000 clones are present, roughly 90% being singletons, with the ten largest covering roughly 15%. Sequencing was carried out using blood. V usage is TRBV5-6 and J usage is TRBJ2-6, with TRBD2 matching 7 bases. This clonotype originated in a person aged 18-70 years in good health. The CDR3 is CASSFGGRANVLTF. CDR3 in DNA: TGTGCCAGCAGCTTCGGGGGGAGGGCCAACGTCCTGACTTTC.